This TCR beta chain is from a study of T cell responses to AZD1222 COVID-19 vaccine. The method was immunoSEQ multiplex PCR; TCRdb's version includes in-frame clones alone and lacks a portion of them. The profile shows about 140,000 clones, roughly 93% of them singletons. Study findings and constraints: Samples come after the peak T cell response, not at day 14. Spike as a whole was targeted by vaccine-associated CD4 TCRs, dominant at 160-218 and 743-854. Reports say nearly half of spike-specific TCRs go after unmutated variant regions. A rise in Spike-specific TCR breadth and depth followed two AZD1222 doses.

The germline V gene has CDR1 SGHTA and CDR2 FQGNSA. V lost 4 bases to trimming and J lost 5 bases; unmatched junction nucleotides: 5. CDR3 length: 14 amino acids. Concerning this clone itself: What it binds is unknown.

V is TRBV7-2 and J is TRBJ1-5, with 7 nucleotides matching TRBD1. The sequence was collected from an adult in good health. This specimen was peripheral blood, taken on day 0 of MenACWY control vaccination. The chain's CDR3 is CASSSVGGDQPQHF. For the CDR3, the DNA is TGTGCCAGCAGCTCAGTAGGGGGCGATCAGCCCCAGCATTTT. The variable domain in full, completed from reference TRBV7-2 and TRBJ1-5, reads GAGVSQSPSNKVTEKGKDVELRCDPISGHTALYWYRQSLGQGLEFLIYFQGNSAPDKSGLPSDRFSAERTGGSVSTLTIQRTQQEDSAVYLCASSSVGGDQPQHFGDGTRLSIL.